The source of this T cell receptor beta chain is a study of CD8+ T cells in alopecia areata. Peripheral blood and lesional scalp punch biopsies were taken from alopecia areata patients. Study conclusions and caveats: Mice showed clearer TCR sharing than patients did, a gap that was possibly HLA-related.

Concerning this clone: Its antigen remains unknown.

The trim removed 3 bases at V and 6 bases at J, leaving 1 base unmatched. The CDR3 has 14 residues. Germline V CDR1 and CDR2: SGHDT, YYEEEE. Extracted RNA was reverse transcribed, and the resulting cDNA served as sequencing template. Generated by immunoSEQ multiplex PCR, the TCRdb table keeps only in-frame clones and is missing some. The sample consists of 100,000 to 150,000 clones, about 49% of them appearing once. Sample: CD8+ T cells sorted from blood, taken at week 0. The chain uses TRBV5-6 and TRBJ1-4; the match to TRBD1 covers 11 bases. This receptor was identified in a human donor with alopecia areata. CDR3 nucleotides: TGTGCCAGCAGCTGGGGACAGGGGGATGAAAAACTGTTTTTT. This codes for CASSWGQGDEKLFF.